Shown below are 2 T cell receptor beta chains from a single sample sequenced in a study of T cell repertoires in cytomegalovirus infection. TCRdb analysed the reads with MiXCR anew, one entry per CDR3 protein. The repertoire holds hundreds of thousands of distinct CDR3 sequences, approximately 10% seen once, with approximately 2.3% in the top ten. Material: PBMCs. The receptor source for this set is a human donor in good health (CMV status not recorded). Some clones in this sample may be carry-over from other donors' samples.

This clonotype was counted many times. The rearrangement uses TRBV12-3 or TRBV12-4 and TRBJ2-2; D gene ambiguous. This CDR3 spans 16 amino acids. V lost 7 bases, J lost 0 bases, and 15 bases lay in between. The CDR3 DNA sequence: TGTGCCAGCACTCTTGACTCGATATCGAACACCGGGGAGCTGTTTTTT. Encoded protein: CASTLDSISNTGELFF.

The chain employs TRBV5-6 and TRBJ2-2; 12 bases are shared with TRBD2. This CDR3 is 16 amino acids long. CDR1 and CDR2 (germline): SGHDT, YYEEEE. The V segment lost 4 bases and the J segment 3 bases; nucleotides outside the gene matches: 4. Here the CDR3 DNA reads TGTGCCAGCAGCCTAGGACTAGCGGGATACACCGGGGAGCTGTTTTTT. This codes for CASSLGLAGYTGELFF.